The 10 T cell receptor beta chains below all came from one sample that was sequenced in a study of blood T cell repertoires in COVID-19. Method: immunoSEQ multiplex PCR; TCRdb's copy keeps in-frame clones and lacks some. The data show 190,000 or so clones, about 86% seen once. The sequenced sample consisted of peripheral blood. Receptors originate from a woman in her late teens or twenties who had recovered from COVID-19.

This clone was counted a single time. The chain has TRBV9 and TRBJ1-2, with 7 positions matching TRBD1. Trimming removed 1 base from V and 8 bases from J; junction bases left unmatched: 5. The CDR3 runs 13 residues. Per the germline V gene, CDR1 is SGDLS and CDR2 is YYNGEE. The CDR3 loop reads CASSVRQGGGYTF. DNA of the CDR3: TGTGCCAGCAGCGTACGACAGGGAGGCGGCTACACCTTC.

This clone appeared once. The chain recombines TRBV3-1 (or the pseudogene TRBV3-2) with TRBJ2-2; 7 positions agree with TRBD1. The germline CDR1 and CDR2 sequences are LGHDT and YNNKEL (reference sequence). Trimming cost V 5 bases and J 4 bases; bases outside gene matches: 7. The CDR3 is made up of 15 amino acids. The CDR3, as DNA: TGTGCCAGCAGCTTACCGGGACAGACCACCGGGGAGCTGTTTTTT. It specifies CASSLPGQTTGELFF.

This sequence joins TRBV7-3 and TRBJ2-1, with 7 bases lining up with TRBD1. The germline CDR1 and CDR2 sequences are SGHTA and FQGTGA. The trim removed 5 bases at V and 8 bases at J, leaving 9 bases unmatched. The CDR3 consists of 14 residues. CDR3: CASSLHRDSDEQFF. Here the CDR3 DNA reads TGTGCCAGCAGCCTCCACCGGGACAGCGATGAGCAGTTCTTC.

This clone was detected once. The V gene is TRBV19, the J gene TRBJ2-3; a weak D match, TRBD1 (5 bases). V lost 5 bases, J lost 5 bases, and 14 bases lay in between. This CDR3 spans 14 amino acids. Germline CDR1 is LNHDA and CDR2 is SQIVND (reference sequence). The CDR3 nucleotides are TGTGCCAGTAGTCCCACGTGGGGCGGAGATACGCAGTATTTT. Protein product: CASSPTWGGDTQYF.

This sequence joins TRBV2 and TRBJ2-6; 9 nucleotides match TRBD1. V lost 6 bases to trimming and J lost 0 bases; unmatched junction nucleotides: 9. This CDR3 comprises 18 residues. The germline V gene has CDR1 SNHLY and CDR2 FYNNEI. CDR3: CASRYYPGQGSGANVLTF. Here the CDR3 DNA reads TGTGCCAGCAGGTATTATCCGGGACAGGGCTCTGGGGCCAACGTCCTGACTTTC.

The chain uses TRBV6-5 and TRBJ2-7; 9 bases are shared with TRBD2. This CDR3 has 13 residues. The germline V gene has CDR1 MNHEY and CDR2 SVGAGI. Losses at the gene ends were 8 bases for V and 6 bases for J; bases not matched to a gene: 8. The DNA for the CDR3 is TGTGCCAGCCGCGAGCGGGAGGTCGGCGAGCAGTACGTC. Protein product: CASREREVGEQYV.

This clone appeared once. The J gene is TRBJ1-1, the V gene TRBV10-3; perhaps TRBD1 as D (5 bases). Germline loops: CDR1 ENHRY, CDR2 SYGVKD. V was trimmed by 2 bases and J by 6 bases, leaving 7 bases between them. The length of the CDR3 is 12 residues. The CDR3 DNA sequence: TGTGCCATCAGTGAGGCGGGGGCTGAAGCTTTCTTT. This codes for CAISEAGAEAFF.

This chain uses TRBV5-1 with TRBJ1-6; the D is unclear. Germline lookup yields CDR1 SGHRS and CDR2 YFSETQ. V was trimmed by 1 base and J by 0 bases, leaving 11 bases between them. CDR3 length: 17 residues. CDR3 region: CASSLKGGGSYNSPLHF. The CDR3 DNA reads TGCGCCAGCAGCTTGAAGGGAGGTGGCTCCTATAATTCACCCCTCCACTTT.

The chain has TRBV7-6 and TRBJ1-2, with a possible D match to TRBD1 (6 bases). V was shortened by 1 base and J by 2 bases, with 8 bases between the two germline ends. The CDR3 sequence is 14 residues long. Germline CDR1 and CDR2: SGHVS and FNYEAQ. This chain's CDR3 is CASSLDTGNYGYTF. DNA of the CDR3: TGTGCCAGCAGCTTAGACACAGGGAACTATGGCTACACCTTC.

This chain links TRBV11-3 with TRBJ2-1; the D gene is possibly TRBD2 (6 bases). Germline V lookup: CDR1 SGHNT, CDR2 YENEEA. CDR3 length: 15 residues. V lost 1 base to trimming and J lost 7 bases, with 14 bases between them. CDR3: CASSLGLGVQNEQFF. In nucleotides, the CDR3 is TGTGCCAGCAGCTTAGGACTAGGGGTACAGAATGAGCAGTTCTTC.